This TCR beta chain originates from a study of brain metastases from non-small cell lung cancer (dated by TCRdb to about 2019). About the full investigation: In non-small-cell lung cancer patients, the researchers characterized the immune microenvironment of brain metastases and primary tumors that had been resected as matched pairs.

On the study overall, not on this receptor specifically: Paired brain metastases and primary tumors largely shared TCR repertoires, although T-cell densities in the metastases were sparse. Lower T-cell infiltration was exhibited by brain metastases compared with primary tumors (P < 0.001). Compared with the matched primary tumors, T-cell clones appeared to be expanded in around 64% of brain metastases.

With respect to this clone: Its cognate antigen has yet to be identified. No base quality information exists; no much larger clone differs at one position.

The cohort comprised about 41 patients with surgically resected non-small-cell lung cancer who had both primary tumor and brain metastasis specimens. Tumor specimens were archival formalin-fixed, paraffin-embedded tissues. Libraries were built with the immunoSEQ multiplex PCR assay. T-cell receptor beta chain repertoire sequencing was carried out together with a 770-gene immune expression panel. This immuneACCESS table, as held by TCRdb, lists in-frame sequences with V and J called but not all clones. Of the missing ones, under half trace to an unresolved V gene in checked studies; the others have no known cause. The sample data list about 8,000 clones, and around four fifths of these were observed just once. The ten largest clones represent roughly 4% of the sample. Sequencing input: primary lung tumor tissue. The cell subset or site label for this specimen denotes: primary lung tumor paired with brain metastasis. The origin of this receptor is a donor at least 40 years old with non-small cell lung cancer.

The CDR3 protein sequence reads: CATRPTGGLVYGYTF. The bases are TGTGCCACCAGGCCTACAGGGGGGCTGGTCTATGGCTACACCTTC. This receptor chain uses TRBV15 and TRBJ1-2, with 8 central nucleotides matching TRBD1. In the germline V gene (reference sequence), CDR1 corresponds to LNHNV and CDR2 to YYDKDF. V lost 6 bases and J lost 4 bases, and the count of bases not matched to a germline gene is 10. From its cysteine to its phenylalanine, the CDR3 spans 15 amino acids. CDR3 DNA only is kept here, 45 bases in frame from base 1.